One TCR beta chain is described in this entry. The data are from a study of beta chain features in type 1 diabetes. Study-wide context: Patient and healthy donor groups were alike in age, gender and cell yields.

The entirety of the isolated RNA underwent reverse transcription, so expressed TCRB transcripts were sequenced. Repertoires were generated with immunoSEQ multiplex PCR, while TCRdb's copy carries only in-frame clones and drops some. The data contain about 340,000 clones, 7% to 9% of them singletons. The material sequenced was central memory CD4+ T cells from blood. This TCR was recovered from a woman under 30 in good health.

As DNA, the CDR3 is TGTGCCAGCAGCCAAGCGGGGGGCGTCTATGGCTACACCTTC. It encodes CASSQAGGVYGYTF. This chain connects TRBV14 to TRBJ1-2; D may be TRBD1 (6 bases). CDR3 length equals 14 residues. V gave up 1 base and J gave up 4 bases, with 10 bases separating them. CDR1 is SGHDN and CDR2 is FVKESK in the germline V gene.